The 7 T cell receptor beta chains in this list originate from one sample, sequenced in a study of glioma-infiltrating T cells. TCR alpha and beta CDR3 regions were amplified from RNA using iRepertoire nested multiplex PCR. MiXCR, applied by TCRdb to the multiplex PCR reads, yields one record per CDR3 protein. The table includes approximately 190,000 distinct CDR3 sequences, 32% detected once. Input material: glioma tissue, nonneoplastic brain tissue, or PBMCs (not recorded which). These receptors all come from a human donor with low-grade glioma or glioblastoma, undergoing nonglioma brain surgery, or in good health (not recorded which).

This clonotype was found a few times. The chain recombines TRBV19 with TRBJ2-7; D is possibly TRBD1 (5 bases). Germline-derived CDR1 and CDR2 are LNHDA and SQIVND (reference sequence). The germline V and J ends were trimmed by 1 base and 0 bases, with 13 bases remaining between them. The CDR3 runs 16 residues. The CDR3 sequence: CASSIGTGTFSYEQYF. DNA for the CDR3: TGTGCCAGTAGTATAGGTACAGGCACCTTCTCCTACGAGCAGTACTTC.

This clonotype appeared many times. The junction and the germline gene differ at one end; a read error may be behind it. The rearrangement links TRBV28 to TRBJ1-1, with D unclear. From germline, CDR1 is MDHEN and CDR2 SYDVKM. The CDR3 sequence is 13 residues long. The CDR3 DNA reads as TGTGCCAGCAGTTTAGGCATTTTGGCTGAGGCTTTCTTT. Amino acids: CASSLGILAEAFF. Drawing the rest from reference TRBV28 and TRBJ1-1, the complete variable domain is DVKVTQSSRYLVKRTGEKVFLECVQDMDHENMFWYRQDPGLGLRLIYFSYDVKMKEKGDIPEGYSVSREKKERFSLILESASTNQTSMYLCASSLGILAEAFFGQGTRLTVV.

Concerning this clonotype: An end of the junction differs from the germline gene, which may be a read error. This chain uses TRBV7-2 with TRBJ2-3, with 11 bases lining up with TRBD2. The CDR3 runs to 18 residues. Germline V gene sequence: CDR1 SGHTA, CDR2 FQGNSA. Here the CDR3 reads CASRRGASGRRGTDTQYF. CDR3 coding DNA: TGCGCCAGCAGGCGAGGTGCTAGCGGGAGGAGGGGCACAGATACGCAGTATTTT.

This clonotype was detected ten times or more. The chain recombines TRBV6-2 or TRBV6-3 with TRBJ2-7, with TRBD1 as a possible D gene (6 bases). This CDR3 is 14 amino acids long. The germline gives CDR1 MNHEY, CDR2 SVGEGT. The V end was cut by 2 bases, the J end by 2 bases, with 10 bases between. CDR3 sequence (DNA): TGTGCCAGCAGTTACCCGACAGGCACCTACGAGCAGTACTTC. Translated: CASSYPTGTYEQYF.

The chain links TRBV9 to TRBJ2-7; the D gene is possibly TRBD2 (6 bases). This CDR3 is built from 14 residues. Between the trimmed V and J ends, which lost 7 bases and 4 bases, there was a span of 18 bases. Germline CDR1 SGDLS, CDR2 YYNGEE. The CDR3 here is CASGPSGEGYEQYF. CDR3 in DNA: TGTGCCAGCGGCCCCTCGGGGGAAGGGTACGAGCAGTACTTC.

The V gene is TRBV4-1, the J gene TRBJ2-1; tentatively, D is TRBD2 (6 bases). Trimming took 1 base from V and 3 from J, leaving 10 bases between them. The CDR3 covers 15 residues. Germline lookup yields CDR1 MGHRA and CDR2 YSYEKL. Here the CDR3 DNA reads TGCGCCAGCAGCCAAGGGCTGGGGGGCTACAATGAGCAGTTCTTC. This codes for CASSQGLGGYNEQFF.

About this clonotype: A read error may account for a junction end that differs from germline. This chain uses TRBV6-5 with TRBJ2-1, with unresolved D. Germline loops: CDR1 MNHEY, CDR2 SVGAGI. CDR3 size: 12 residues. This CDR3 is CAISYSYNEQFF. The DNA for the CDR3 is TGTGCCATCAGTTACTCCTACAACGAGCAGTTCTTC.